A selection of T cell receptor beta chains follows, all from one sample in a study of control samples from healthy donors and cancer patients. The method was immunoSEQ multiplex PCR; TCRdb's version includes in-frame clones alone and lacks a portion of them. The sample comprises around 80,000 clones, 70% to 90% of which are singletons, and more than 5% rests with the top ten. The sequencing sample was made of blood. The receptors were gathered from a woman aged 50 to 60 in good health. CDR3s include the opening cysteine and the closing phenylalanine or tryptophan. The D gene is left open where the match is weak. The size field is filled for only some rows; it gives once, few, many or a size class.

j_gene | abundance | d_gene | v_gene | CDR3nt | CDR3aa
TRBJ1-2 | . | . | TRBV4-2 | TGTGCCAGCAGCCCTACGACAGGTCGAGGCGATGGCTACACCTTC | CASSPTTGRGDGYTF
TRBJ1-1 | . | . | TRBV27 | TGTGCCAGCAGTGATAACTTAATCCCGAACACTGAAGCTTTCTTT | CASSDNLIPNTEAFF
TRBJ2-1 | . | TRBD1 | TRBV4-1 | TGCGCCAGCAGCCCGACTTGGACAGGCCCTGTCTATTACAATGAGCAGTTCTTC | CASSPTWTGPVYYNEQFF
TRBJ1-4 | . | . | TRBV5-5 | TGTGCCAGCAGCTCATCGGGGAGCGCTAATGAAAAACTGTTTTTT | CASSSSGSANEKLFF
TRBJ2-6 | once | . | TRBV14 | TGTGCCAGCAGCCATCAGGGAGGGGGGCCAGGGGCCAACGTCCTGACTTTC | CASSHQGGGPGANVLTF
TRBJ1-2 | . | TRBD1 | TRBV7-9 | TGTGCCAGCAGCAGGGGACAGGCGAACACCTTC | CASSRGQANTF
TRBJ1-1 | . | . | TRBV5-1 | TGCGCCAGCAGGATGGGGACCTTGAACACTGAAGCTTTCTTT | CASRMGTLNTEAFF
TRBJ1-1 | . | . | TRBV11-2 | TGTGCCAGCAGCTTATGGCAGATGACTGAAGCTTTCTTT | CASSLWQMTEAFF
TRBJ1-1 | . | TRBD1 | TRBV5-1 | TGCGCCAGCAGCTTCAGGGGGCGGACTGAAGCTTTCTTT | CASSFRGRTEAFF
TRBJ2-3 | . | . | TRBV2 | TGTGCCAGCAGTGAAAGACAGACAGATACGCAGTATTTT | CASSERQTDTQYF
TRBJ2-1 | . | . | TRBV6-4 | TGTGCCAGCAGTGACTCAGAGGGGGGTCAGCTTAATGAGCAGTTCTTC | CASSDSEGGQLNEQFF
TRBJ1-5 | . | . | TRBV19 | TGTGCCAGTAGTATAGGACGGCCCGGCAATCAGCCCCAGCATTTT | CASSIGRPGNQPQHF
TRBJ2-7 | . | TRBD2 | TRBV10-2 | TGCGCCAGCGTCGCGGGGGGGGGCTACGAGCAGTACTTC | CASVAGGGYEQYF
TRBJ1-2 | once | . | TRBV5-1 | TGCGCCAGCAGCTTGGAGGGGAGGGCTGGCTACACCTTC | CASSLEGRAGYTF
TRBJ2-1 | once | TRBD1 | TRBV3-1/TRBV3-2 | TGTGCCAGCAGGGGGAACAGGGGATCGGACAATGAGCAGTTCTTC | CASRGNRGSDNEQFF
TRBJ1-4 | . | . | TRBV10-3 | TGTGCCATCAGCACAGGGTCGACTAATGAAAAACTGTTTTTT | CAISTGSTNEKLFF
TRBJ2-3 | . | . | TRBV5-4 | TGTGCCAGCAGCTTGGAGGGGGGCCAAGCAGATACGCAGTATTTT | CASSLEGGQADTQYF
TRBJ1-1 | . | . | TRBV6-5 | TGTGCCAGCAGGCAATACCAGGGGCTGAACACTGAAGCTTTCTTT | CASRQYQGLNTEAFF
TRBJ1-6 | . | . | TRBV19 | TGTGCCAGTAGTATGCGAAATTCACCCCTCCACTTT | CASSMRNSPLHF
TRBJ2-3 | . | . | TRBV7-2 | TGTGCCAGCAGCTGGAGACAGAGCACAGATACGCAGTATTTT | CASSWRQSTDTQYF
TRBJ1-6 | . | TRBD1 | TRBV7-9 | TGTGCCAGCAGCCTAACCCCGGGACAGGGGGCTTCTTCACCCCTCCACTTT | CASSLTPGQGASSPLHF
TRBJ2-7 | . | . | TRBV4-1 | TGCGCCAGCAGCCAAGATCCTTCGCAGGTCCCTTACGAGCAGTACTTC | CASSQDPSQVPYEQYF
TRBJ2-1 | . | . | TRBV6-4 | TGTGCCAGCAGTCCCTCAGGCAGTCCCGGTTCCGATGAGCAGTTCTTC | CASSPSGSPGSDEQFF
TRBJ2-2 | . | TRBD1 | TRBV3-1/TRBV3-2 | TGTGCCAGCAGCCTCGGGACAGTCTGGAACACCGGGGAGCTGTTTTTT | CASSLGTVWNTGELFF
TRBJ1-1 | few | . | TRBV20-1 | TGCAGTGCTAGTCCAATGAACACTGAAGCTTTCTTT | CSASPMNTEAFF
TRBJ2-2 | . | . | TRBV11-2 | TGTGCCCTCACCTTAGACCGGCACACCGGGGAGCTGTTTTTT | CALTLDRHTGELFF
TRBJ1-3 | . | . | TRBV2 | TGTGCCAGCAGTGAAGCTTACAGATTATCAAACACCATATATTTT | CASSEAYRLSNTIYF
TRBJ2-3 | . | TRBD2 | TRBV14 | TGTGCCAGCAGCGAACTAGCGACCTCGGCGGGAGATACGCAGTATTTT | CASSELATSAGDTQYF
TRBJ1-5 | . | . | TRBV7-2 | TGTGCCAGCAGCTTGACCTACAATCAGCCCCAGCATTTT | CASSLTYNQPQHF
TRBJ1-4 | . | . | TRBV7-2 | TGTGCCAGTAAGGGATGGGGCTATGAAAAACTGTTTTTT | CASKGWGYEKLFF
TRBJ1-3 | few | . | TRBV10-1 | TGCGCCAGCAGTGAGTCAAACCAACAGCCGAGCTCTGGAAACACCATATATTTT | CASSESNQQPSSGNTIYF
TRBJ2-2 | . | . | TRBV24-1 | TGTGCCACCAGTGATAGAACAGCGAACACCGGGGAGCTGTTTTTT | CATSDRTANTGELFF
TRBJ1-1 | once | . | TRBV18 | TGTGCCAGCTCACAGCGACATCTGAACACTGAAGCTTTCTTT | CASSQRHLNTEAFF
TRBJ1-5 | . | TRBD1 | TRBV7-8 | TGTGCCAGCAGCCAAGGGGGGACAGGGATCTCATGGCAGCCCCAGCATTTT | CASSQGGTGISWQPQHF
TRBJ2-7 | . | . | TRBV11-2 | TGTGCCAGCAGTTGGACTGTTGCGGGGGCTGAGCAGTACTTC | CASSWTVAGAEQYF
TRBJ1-5 | . | TRBD1 | TRBV7-9 | TGTGCCAGCAGCCACTCGACAGGGGCTTCATACCAGCCCCAGCATTTT | CASSHSTGASYQPQHF
TRBJ1-1 | . | . | TRBV12-5 | TGTGCTAGTGGTTTAGAGGGGGGCCTTGAAGCTTTCTTT | CASGLEGGLEAFF
TRBJ2-7 | few | . | TRBV30 | TGTGCCTGGAGTGCCCAAGGATACGAGCAGTACTTC | CAWSAQGYEQYF
TRBJ1-6 | once | . | TRBV30 | TGTGCCTGGGGTCCAAATTCACCCCTCCACTTT | CAWGPNSPLHF
TRBJ2-3 | . | TRBD1 | TRBV29-1 | TGCAGCGTTGAGGGGACAGCCCCTAGCACAGATACGCAGTATTTT | CSVEGTAPSTDTQYF
TRBJ2-1 | . | . | TRBV25-1 | TGTGCCAGCAGTGGAACCGGGGCCCTCAATGAGCAGTTCTTC | CASSGTGALNEQFF
TRBJ1-1 | . | TRBD1 | TRBV10-3 | TGTGCCATCAGTAAAGAAGGACAGGGCGAAGCTTTCTTT | CAISKEGQGEAFF
TRBJ2-1 | . | . | TRBV5-1 | TGCGCCAGCAGCTTGGAGTTCGTTGATGAGCAGTTCTTC | CASSLEFVDEQFF
TRBJ2-3 | once | TRBD2 | TRBV7-9 | TGTGCCAGCAGCTCCCCCTCCAGCGGGGGTTCAGATACGCAGTATTTT | CASSSPSSGGSDTQYF
TRBJ1-4 | . | . | TRBV4-2 | TGTGCCAGCAGCCAAGAACCCAGGGCCTCGGGTAATGAAAAACTGTTTTTT | CASSQEPRASGNEKLFF
TRBJ2-3 | . | TRBD2 | TRBV30 | TGTGCCTGGGTGCTAGCGGGGGGGGTGTCAGATACGCAGTATTTT | CAWVLAGGVSDTQYF
TRBJ2-1 | . | TRBD2 | TRBV30 | TGTGCCTGGAGTCGGGGGGGCCATGAGCAGTTCTTC | CAWSRGGHEQFF
TRBJ1-1 | . | . | TRBV19 | TGTGCCAGTAGCCGGCGGGGTGATACTGAAGCTTTCTTT | CASSRRGDTEAFF
TRBJ1-5 | . | . | TRBV3-1/TRBV3-2 | TGTGCCAGCAGCCAATTTTACCGGGGCCAGCCCCAGCATTTT | CASSQFYRGQPQHF
TRBJ2-7 | . | . | TRBV2 | TGTGCCAGCAGTGATTACGAGCAGTACTTC | CASSDYEQYF
TRBJ1-2 | . | . | TRBV19 | TGTGCCAGTTCTGAGTTAAGTGGTGGCTACACCTTC | CASSELSGGYTF
TRBJ2-2 | . | . | TRBV24-1 | TGTGCCACCAGTGTAGGATTAAACACCGGGGAGCTGTTTTTT | CATSVGLNTGELFF
TRBJ2-1 | . | . | TRBV20-1 | TGCAGTGCTAGAAGGGGGTATGAGCAGTTCTTC | CSARRGYEQFF
TRBJ2-3 | . | TRBD1 | TRBV5-1 | TGCGCCAGCATGGAGACAGGGGCAAGCACAGATACGCAGTATTTT | CASMETGASTDTQYF
TRBJ2-3 | . | . | TRBV3-1/TRBV3-2 | TGTGCCAGCAGCCAAGGATTGGGGGGCCCAGATACGCAGTATTTT | CASSQGLGGPDTQYF
TRBJ2-1 | . | . | TRBV5-1 | TGCGCCAGCAGCTTGGTAGGGGGGCATAGTAATGAGCAGTTCTTC | CASSLVGGHSNEQFF
TRBJ1-4 | . | . | TRBV5-1 | TGCGCCAGCAGCCTGACAGCAACTAATGAAAAACTGTTTTTT | CASSLTATNEKLFF
TRBJ1-4 | . | . | TRBV4-2 | TGTGCCAGCAGCCAAGTTTCGGGACAAACTAATGAAAAACTGTTTTTT | CASSQVSGQTNEKLFF
TRBJ2-3 | few | . | TRBV6-1 | TGTGCCAGCAGTGAACCGTTCTCCAGCACAGATACGCAGTATTTT | CASSEPFSSTDTQYF